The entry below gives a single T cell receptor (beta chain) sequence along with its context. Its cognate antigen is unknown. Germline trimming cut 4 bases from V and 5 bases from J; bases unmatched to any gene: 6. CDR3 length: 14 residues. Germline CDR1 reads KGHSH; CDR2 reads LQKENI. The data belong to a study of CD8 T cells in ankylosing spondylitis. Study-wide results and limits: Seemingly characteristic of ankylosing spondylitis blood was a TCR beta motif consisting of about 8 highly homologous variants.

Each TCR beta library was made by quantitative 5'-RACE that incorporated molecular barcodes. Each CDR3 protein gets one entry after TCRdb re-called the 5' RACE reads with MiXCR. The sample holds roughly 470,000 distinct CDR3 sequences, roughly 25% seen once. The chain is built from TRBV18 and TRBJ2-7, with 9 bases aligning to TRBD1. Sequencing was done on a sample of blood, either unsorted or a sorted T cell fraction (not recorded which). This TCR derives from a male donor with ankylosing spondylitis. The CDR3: CASSRNTGGHEQYV. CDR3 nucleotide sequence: TGTGCCAGCTCACGCAATACAGGGGGCCACGAGCAGTACGTC.